The sequence of this T cell receptor beta chain was determined in a study of blood T cell repertoires in COVID-19. The V and J ends lost 4 bases and 3 bases, in that order; junction bases with no gene match: 3. The CDR3 spans 15 residues. CDR1 is SNHLY, CDR2 FYNNEI, per germline. Only in-frame clones appear in the TCRdb table, and some are missing; sequencing was by immunoSEQ multiplex PCR. The top ten clones hold about 26% of a sample with about 92,000 clones, roughly 72% of them seen once. The V call is TRBV2, the J call TRBJ2-6; 7 nucleotides agree with TRBD1. The sequence derives from a woman aged 55-70 years in a cohort sampled during active or convalescent COVID-19. The material sequenced was peripheral blood. The DNA of the CDR3 is TGTGCCAGCAGTGTAGGGGGCGGTGGGGCCAACGTCCTGACTTTC. As protein: CASSVGGGGANVLTF.